Below, 9 T cell receptor beta chains from the same sample are listed, as sequenced in a study of shared clonotypes between healthy human individuals. Clones were sequenced by immunoSEQ multiplex PCR, and TCRdb holds only the in-frame ones, with some missing. The sample holds about 480,000 clones, less than 85% seen once. Sequenced material: PBMCs. These receptors originate from a woman in her thirties or forties in good health. Some clones in this sample may be carry-over from other donors' samples.

The chain couples TRBV7-2 to TRBJ2-3; the match to TRBD2 covers 9 bases. Looked up from germline, CDR1 is SGHTA and CDR2 is FQGNSA. Germline trimming cut 1 base from V and 1 base from J; bases unmatched to any gene: 6. This CDR3 is 17 amino acids long. In DNA, the CDR3 is TGTGCCAGCAGCTTAGACCCCCTAGCGGGGCGCACAGATACGCAGTATTTT. Its protein is CASSLDPLAGRTDTQYF.

The chain links TRBV27 to TRBJ2-6, with a possible D match to TRBD2 (6 bases). The CDR3 contains 15 residues. Trimming took off 4 bases at V and 2 bases at J, with 9 bases between the two ends. CDR1 MNHEY and CDR2 SMNVEV come from the germline V gene (reference sequence). This CDR3 is CASSSTRAGANVLTF. The CDR3 coding sequence is TGTGCCAGCAGTTCGACTAGGGCTGGGGCCAACGTCCTGACTTTC.

The chain couples TRBV7-9 to TRBJ2-1, with a tentative D call TRBD2 (5 bases). V shed 2 bases and J shed 6 bases, with 14 bases lying between them. The germline gives CDR1 SEHNR, CDR2 FQNEAQ (reference sequence). CDR3 length equals 15 residues. CDR3 amino acids: CASSLTGSSGNEQFF. CDR3 nucleotides: TGTGCCAGCAGCTTAACGGGGTCTAGTGGCAATGAGCAGTTCTTC.

The rearrangement links TRBV14 to TRBJ2-5, with TRBD2 identical over 11 bases. The germline gives CDR1 SGHDN, CDR2 FVKESK. CDR3 length: 18 amino acids. V dropped 8 bases and J dropped 0; count of bases not matched to a gene: 14. CDR3 nucleotide sequence: TGTGCCAGCCCGGGACTAGCGGAGCCCCCTTGGTACCAAGAGACCCAGTACTTC. Translation: CASPGLAEPPWYQETQYF.

The rearrangement links TRBV5-1 to TRBJ2-1; D is perhaps TRBD2 (5 bases). The CDR3 length is 16 residues. Germline V CDR1 and CDR2: SGHRS, YFSETQ. V was clipped by 5 bases and J by 8 bases, with 23 bases between them. The CDR3 protein is CASSSRSAGPGDEQFF. The CDR3 DNA reads as TGCGCCAGCAGTTCGAGGTCGGCGGGCCCGGGCGATGAGCAGTTCTTC.

This chain uses TRBV7-8 with TRBJ2-5; TRBD1 aligns across 8 bases. This CDR3 has 17 residues. Germline trimming cut 1 base from V and 4 bases from J; bases unmatched to any gene: 11. Germline V gene sequence: CDR1 SGHVS, CDR2 FQNEAQ. DNA of the CDR3: TGTGCCAGCAGCTTAGTAGGGCAGGGGGCTGGAGGAGAGACCCAGTACTTC. Encoded protein: CASSLVGQGAGGETQYF.

The chain has TRBV25-1 and TRBJ1-2; D possibly corresponds to TRBD1 (5 bases). Trimming took 1 base from V and 3 from J, leaving 9 bases between them. Germline CDR1 is MGHDK and CDR2 is SYGVNS. The CDR3 length is 14 residues. CDR3 amino acids: CASSEWGVDYGYTF. CDR3 nucleotides: TGTGCCAGCAGTGAATGGGGGGTAGACTATGGCTACACCTTC.

The J gene is TRBJ2-1, the V gene TRBV6-6; either TRBD1 or TRBD2 may fit D (6 bases each). From germline, CDR1 is MNHNY and CDR2 SVGAGI (reference sequence). V was cut by 2 bases and J by 14 bases, with 13 bases left in between. This CDR3 is built from 12 residues. The CDR3, as DNA: TGTGCCAGCAGTTACGACAGGTCGGGGGAGTTCTTC. Residues: CASSYDRSGEFF.

CDR3 sequence: CSGSQGRNTEAFF. As DNA, the CDR3 is TGCAGCGGTAGCCAGGGGCGGAACACTGAAGCTTTCTTT. The chain carries TRBV29-1 and TRBJ1-1, with D perhaps matching TRBD1 (6 bases). CDR1 is SQVTM and CDR2 is ANQGSEA in the germline V gene. V was shortened by 7 bases and J by 1 base, with 13 bases between the two germline ends. The CDR3 has 13 residues. Full variable domain (remainder filled in from reference TRBV29-1 and TRBJ1-1): SAVISQKPSRDICQRGTSLTIQCQVDSQVTMMFWYRQQPGQSLTLIATANQGSEATYESGFVIDKFPISRPNLTFSTLTVSNMSPEDSSIYLCSGSQGRNTEAFFGQGTRLTVV.